The 6 T cell receptor beta chains given below trace back to one sample, sequenced in a study of blood T cell repertoires in COVID-19. The assay was immunoSEQ multiplex PCR, and TCRdb's table has in-frame clones only and misses some. The sample lists tens of thousands of clones; about nine tenths were seen once. Sequencing input: peripheral blood. The receptor set was obtained from a man in his fifties with active COVID-19.

This rearrangement joins TRBV23-1 to TRBJ2-7, with no clear D. TRBV23-1 qualifies as an ORF whose function is uncertain. The CDR3 sequence is 12 residues long. Trimming shortened V by 0 bases and J by 10 bases, and 10 bases separated the two germline ends. DNA of the CDR3: TGCGCCAGCAGTCAATCGGCGCCAGGACAGTACTTC. This sequence encodes CASSQSAPGQYF.

This clone was found a few times. J is TRBJ2-7 and V is TRBV9; TRBD1 is a possible D gene (6 bases). Trimming shortened V by 4 bases and J by 0 bases, and 11 bases separated the two germline ends. The CDR3 is made up of 14 amino acids. CDR1 and CDR2 (germline): SGDLS, YYNGEE. CDR3 bases: TGTGCCAGCAGCATACGACAGGACTCCTACGAGCAGTACTTC. Translating it yields CASSIRQDSYEQYF.

A remark on this clone: Relative to the germline gene, one junction end is altered; a read error may explain this. J is TRBJ2-1 and V is TRBV7-2; 7 bases match TRBD2. The germline CDR1 and CDR2 sequences are SGHTA and FQGNSA. This CDR3 is built from 16 residues. In nucleotides, the CDR3 is TGTGCCAGCAGCCTAGCAGGAGCGGGGTCTTACAATGAGCAGTTCTTC. Amino acids: CASSLAGAGSYNEQFF.

V is TRBV6-6 and J is TRBJ1-1, with 7 nucleotides matching TRBD1. V was pared by 0 bases and J by 3 bases, with 4 bases of the junction left unmatched. The CDR3 is made up of 15 amino acids. Per the germline V gene, CDR1 is MNHNY and CDR2 is SVGAGI (reference sequence). This CDR3 is CASSYSRGQHTEAFF. Here the CDR3 DNA reads TGTGCCAGCAGTTACTCGAGGGGGCAGCACACTGAAGCTTTCTTT.

The rearrangement uses TRBV27 and TRBJ1-6; D may be TRBD1 (6 bases). With 0 bases removed from V and 5 bases from J, the gap between germline ends came to 11 bases. The CDR3 sequence is 16 residues long. Germline CDR1 is MNHEY and CDR2 is SMNVEV (reference sequence). The CDR3 DNA reads TGTGCCAGCAGTTTATCGGCAGGGGTCCATAATTCACCCCTCCACTTT. Translation: CASSLSAGVHNSPLHF.

V usage is TRBV24-1 and J usage is TRBJ1-5, with a weak D call TRBD1 (6 bases). The V end lost 3 bases, the J end lost 4 bases, and 9 bases lay between the germline ends. CDR1 and CDR2 from the germline V gene are KGHDR and SFDVKD. CDR3 size: 14 residues. In DNA, the CDR3 is TGTGCCACCAGTGATGGAGGACAGAATCAGCCCCAGCATTTT. Protein sequence: CATSDGGQNQPQHF.